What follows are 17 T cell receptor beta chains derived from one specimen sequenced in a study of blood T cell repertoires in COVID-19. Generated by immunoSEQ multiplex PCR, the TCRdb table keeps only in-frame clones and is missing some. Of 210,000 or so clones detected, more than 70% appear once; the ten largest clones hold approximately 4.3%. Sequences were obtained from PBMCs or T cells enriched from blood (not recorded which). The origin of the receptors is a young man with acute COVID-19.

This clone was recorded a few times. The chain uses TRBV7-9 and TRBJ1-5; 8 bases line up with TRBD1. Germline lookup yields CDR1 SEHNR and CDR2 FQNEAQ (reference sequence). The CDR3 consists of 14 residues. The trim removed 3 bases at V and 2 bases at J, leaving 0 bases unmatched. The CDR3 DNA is TGTGCCAGCAGCTTGACAGGGGGCAATCAGCCCCAGCATTTT. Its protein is CASSLTGGNQPQHF.

The chain's CDR3 is CASSVEDTQETQYF. CDR3 bases: TGTGCCAGCAGCGTAGAGGACACTCAAGAGACCCAGTACTTC. This chain connects TRBV9 to TRBJ2-5; D perhaps matches TRBD1 (5 bases). The CDR3 contains 14 residues. Germline V gene sequence: CDR1 SGDLS, CDR2 YYNGEE. The V gene lost 0 bases and the J gene lost 2 bases, with 8 bases spanning the gap.

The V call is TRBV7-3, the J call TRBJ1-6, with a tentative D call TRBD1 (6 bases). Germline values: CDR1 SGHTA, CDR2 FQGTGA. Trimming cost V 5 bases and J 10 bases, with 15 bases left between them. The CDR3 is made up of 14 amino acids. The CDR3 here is CASSPGQGPSPLHF. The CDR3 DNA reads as TGTGCCAGCAGCCCGGGACAAGGACCCTCACCCCTCCACTTT.

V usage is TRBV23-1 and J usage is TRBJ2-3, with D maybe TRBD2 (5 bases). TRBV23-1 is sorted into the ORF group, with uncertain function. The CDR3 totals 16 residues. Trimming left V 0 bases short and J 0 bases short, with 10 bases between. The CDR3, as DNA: TGCGCCAGCAGTCAATCAACTAGTCCTAGCACAGATACGCAGTATTTT. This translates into CASSQSTSPSTDTQYF.

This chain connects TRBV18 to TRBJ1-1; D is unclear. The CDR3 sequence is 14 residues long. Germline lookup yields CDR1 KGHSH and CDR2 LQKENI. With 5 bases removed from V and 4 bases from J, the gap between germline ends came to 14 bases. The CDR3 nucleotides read TGTGCCAGCTCAAGCGGGAATCGGCCCACTGAAGCTTTCTTT. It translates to CASSSGNRPTEAFF.

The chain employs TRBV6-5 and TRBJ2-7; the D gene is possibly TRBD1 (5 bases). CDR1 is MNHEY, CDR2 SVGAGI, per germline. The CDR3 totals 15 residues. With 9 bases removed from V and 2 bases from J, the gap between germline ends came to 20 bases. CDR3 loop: CASANPLTATYEQYF. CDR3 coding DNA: TGTGCCAGTGCCAACCCCCTGACAGCTACCTACGAGCAGTACTTC.

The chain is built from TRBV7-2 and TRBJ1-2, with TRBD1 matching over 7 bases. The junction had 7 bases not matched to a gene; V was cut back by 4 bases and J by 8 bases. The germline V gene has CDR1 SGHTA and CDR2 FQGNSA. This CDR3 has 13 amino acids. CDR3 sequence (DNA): TGTGCCAGCAGCTCTAAGGGGGCGCTGGGCTACACCTTC. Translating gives CASSSKGALGYTF.

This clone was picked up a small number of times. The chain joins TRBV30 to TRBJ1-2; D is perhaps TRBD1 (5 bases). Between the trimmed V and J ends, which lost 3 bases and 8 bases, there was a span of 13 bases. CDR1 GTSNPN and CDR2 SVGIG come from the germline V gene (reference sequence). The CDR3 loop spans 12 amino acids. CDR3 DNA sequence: TGTGCCTGGAGAGCAGGGATAGGAGGCTACACCTTC. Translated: CAWRAGIGGYTF.

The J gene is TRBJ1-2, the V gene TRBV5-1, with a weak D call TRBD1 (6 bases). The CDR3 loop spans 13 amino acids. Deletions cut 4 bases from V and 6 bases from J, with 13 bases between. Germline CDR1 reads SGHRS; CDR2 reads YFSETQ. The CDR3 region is CASSDLGANGYTF. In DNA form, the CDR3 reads TGCGCCAGCAGCGACCTGGGGGCTAATGGCTACACCTTC.

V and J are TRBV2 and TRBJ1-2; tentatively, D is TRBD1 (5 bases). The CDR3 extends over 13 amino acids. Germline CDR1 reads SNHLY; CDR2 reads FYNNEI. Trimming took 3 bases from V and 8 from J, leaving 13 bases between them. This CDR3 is CASSEEGGVGYTF. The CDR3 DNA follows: TGTGCCAGCAGTGAGGAAGGAGGGGTCGGCTACACCTTC.

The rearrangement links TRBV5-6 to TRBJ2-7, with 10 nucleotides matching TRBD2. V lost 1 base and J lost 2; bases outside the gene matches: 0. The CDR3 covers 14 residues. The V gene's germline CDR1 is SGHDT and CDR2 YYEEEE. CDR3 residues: CASSLTSGAYEQYF. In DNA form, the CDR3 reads TGTGCCAGCAGCTTGACTAGCGGGGCCTACGAGCAGTACTTC.

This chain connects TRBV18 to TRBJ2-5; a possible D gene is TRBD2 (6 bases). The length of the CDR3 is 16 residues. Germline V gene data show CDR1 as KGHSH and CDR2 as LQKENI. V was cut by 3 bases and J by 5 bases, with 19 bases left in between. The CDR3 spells CASSPPLSGGRETQYF. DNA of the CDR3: TGTGCCAGCTCACCCCCGCTTTCCGGGGGTCGGGAGACCCAGTACTTC.

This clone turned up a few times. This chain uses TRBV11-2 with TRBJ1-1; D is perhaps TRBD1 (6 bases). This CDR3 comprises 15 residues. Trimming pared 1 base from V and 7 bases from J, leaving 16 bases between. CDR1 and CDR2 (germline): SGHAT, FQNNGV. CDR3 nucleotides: TGTGCCAGCAGCTTAGCGTATGGGGGCTCAAATGAAGCTTTCTTT. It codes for CASSLAYGGSNEAFF.

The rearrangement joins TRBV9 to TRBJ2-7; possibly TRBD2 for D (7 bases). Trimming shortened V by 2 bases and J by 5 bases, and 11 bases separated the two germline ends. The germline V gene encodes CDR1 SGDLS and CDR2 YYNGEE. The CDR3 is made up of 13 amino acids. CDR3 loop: CASSVSGGHEQYF. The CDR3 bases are TGTGCCAGCAGCGTTTCCGGGGGGCACGAGCAGTACTTC. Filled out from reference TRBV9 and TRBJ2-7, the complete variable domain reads DSGVTQTPKHLITATGQRVTLRCSPRSGDLSVYWYQQSLDQGLQFLIQYYNGEERAKGNILERFSAQQFPDLHSELNLSSLELGDSALYFCASSVSGGHEQYFGPGTRLTVT.

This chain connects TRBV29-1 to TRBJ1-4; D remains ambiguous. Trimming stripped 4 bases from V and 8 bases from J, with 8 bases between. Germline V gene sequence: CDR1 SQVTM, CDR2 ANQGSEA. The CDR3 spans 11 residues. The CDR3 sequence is CSVGHREKLFF. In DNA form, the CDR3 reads TGCAGCGTTGGTCATAGAGAAAAACTGTTTTTT.

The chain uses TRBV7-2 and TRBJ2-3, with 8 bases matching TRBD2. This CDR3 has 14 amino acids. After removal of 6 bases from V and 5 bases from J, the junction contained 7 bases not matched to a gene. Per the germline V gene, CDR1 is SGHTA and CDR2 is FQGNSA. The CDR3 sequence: CASRSRGGVDTQYF. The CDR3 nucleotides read TGTGCCAGCAGATCTCGGGGGGGCGTAGATACGCAGTATTTT.

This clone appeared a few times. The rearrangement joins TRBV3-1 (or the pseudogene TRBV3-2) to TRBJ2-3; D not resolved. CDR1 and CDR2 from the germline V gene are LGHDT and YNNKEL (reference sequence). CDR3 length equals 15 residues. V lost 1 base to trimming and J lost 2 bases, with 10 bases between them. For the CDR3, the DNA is TGTGCCAGCAGCCAAGGGTGGCAGTCCACAGATACGCAGTATTTT. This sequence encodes CASSQGWQSTDTQYF.